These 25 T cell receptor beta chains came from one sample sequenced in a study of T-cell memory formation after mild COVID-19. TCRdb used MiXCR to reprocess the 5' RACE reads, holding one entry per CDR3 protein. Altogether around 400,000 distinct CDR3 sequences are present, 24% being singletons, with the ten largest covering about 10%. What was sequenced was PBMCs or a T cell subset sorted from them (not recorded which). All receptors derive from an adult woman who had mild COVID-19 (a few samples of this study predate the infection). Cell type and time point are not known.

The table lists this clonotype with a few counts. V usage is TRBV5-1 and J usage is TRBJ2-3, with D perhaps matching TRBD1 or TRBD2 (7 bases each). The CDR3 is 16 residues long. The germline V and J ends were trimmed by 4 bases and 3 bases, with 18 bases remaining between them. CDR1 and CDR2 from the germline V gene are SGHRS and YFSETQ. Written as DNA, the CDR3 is TGCGCCAGCAGCCCCGGGAGGAGGGGGCGAACAGATACGCAGTATTTT. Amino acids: CASSPGRRGRTDTQYF.

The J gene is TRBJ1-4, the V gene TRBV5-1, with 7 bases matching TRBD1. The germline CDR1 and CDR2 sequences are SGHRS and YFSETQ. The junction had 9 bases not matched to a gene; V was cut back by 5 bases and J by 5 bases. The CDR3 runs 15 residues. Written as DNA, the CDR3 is TGCGCCAGCAGACACAAACAGGGGCTCAATGAAAAACTGTTTTTT. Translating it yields CASRHKQGLNEKLFF. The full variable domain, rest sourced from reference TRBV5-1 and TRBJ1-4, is KAGVTQTPRYLIKTRGQQVTLSCSPISGHRSVSWYQQTPGQGLQFLFEYFSETQRNKGNFPGRFSGRQFSNSRSEMNVSTLELGDSALYLCASRHKQGLNEKLFFGSGTQLSVL.

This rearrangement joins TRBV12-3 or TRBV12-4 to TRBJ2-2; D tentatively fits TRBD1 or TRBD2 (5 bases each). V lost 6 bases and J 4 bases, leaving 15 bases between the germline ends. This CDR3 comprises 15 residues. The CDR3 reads CASRATGTLTGELFF. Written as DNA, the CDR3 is TGTGCCAGCAGGGCCACCGGGACCCTCACCGGGGAGCTGTTTTTT.

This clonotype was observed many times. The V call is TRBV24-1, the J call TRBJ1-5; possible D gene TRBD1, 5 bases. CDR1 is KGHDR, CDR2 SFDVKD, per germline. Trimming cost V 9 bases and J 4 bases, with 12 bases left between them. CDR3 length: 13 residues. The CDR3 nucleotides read TGTGCCACCGGCGACGGGGGGAATCAGCCCCAGCATTTT. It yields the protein CATGDGGNQPQHF.

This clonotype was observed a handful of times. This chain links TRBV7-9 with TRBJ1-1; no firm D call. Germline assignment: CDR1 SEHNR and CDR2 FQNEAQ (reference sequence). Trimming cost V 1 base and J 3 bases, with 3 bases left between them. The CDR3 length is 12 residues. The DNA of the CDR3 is TGTGCCAGCAGCTTAGTGTACACTGAAGCTTTCTTT. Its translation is CASSLVYTEAFF.

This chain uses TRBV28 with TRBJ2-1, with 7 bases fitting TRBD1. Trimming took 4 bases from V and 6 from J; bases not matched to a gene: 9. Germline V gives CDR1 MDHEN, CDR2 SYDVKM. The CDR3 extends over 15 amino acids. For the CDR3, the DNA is TGTGCCAGCAGTTCAGGGGGAGAGGGACGCAATGAGCAGTTCTTC. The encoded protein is CASSSGGEGRNEQFF.

For the CDR3, the DNA is TGCGCCAGCAGCCCCATAGAGACAGGGAGTGAAAAACTGTTTTTT. Protein product: CASSPIETGSEKLFF. The chain is built from TRBV5-1 and TRBJ1-4, with 7 bases identical to TRBD1. This CDR3 contains 15 residues. With 4 bases clipped from V and 7 bases from J, the junction kept 10 bases outside the gene matches. CDR1 is SGHRS, CDR2 YFSETQ, per germline.

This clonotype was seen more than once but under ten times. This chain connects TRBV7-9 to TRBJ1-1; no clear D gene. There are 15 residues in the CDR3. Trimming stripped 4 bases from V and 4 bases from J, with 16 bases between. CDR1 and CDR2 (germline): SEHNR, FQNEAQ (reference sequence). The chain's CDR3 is CASSYTGRYSTEAFF. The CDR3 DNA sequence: TGTGCCAGCAGCTATACGGGTCGTTACTCCACTGAAGCTTTCTTT.

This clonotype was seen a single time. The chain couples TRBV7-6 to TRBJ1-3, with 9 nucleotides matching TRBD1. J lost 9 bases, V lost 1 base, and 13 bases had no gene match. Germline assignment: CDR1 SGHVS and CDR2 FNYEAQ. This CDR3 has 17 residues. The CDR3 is CASSLGASQGALRTIYF. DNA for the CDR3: TGTGCCAGCAGCTTAGGCGCGTCACAGGGGGCCCTTCGCACCATATATTTT.

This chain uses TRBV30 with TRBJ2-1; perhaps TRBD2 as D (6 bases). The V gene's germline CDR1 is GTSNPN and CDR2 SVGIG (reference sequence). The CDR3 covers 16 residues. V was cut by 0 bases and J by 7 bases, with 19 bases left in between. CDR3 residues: CAWSVGMGGRTNEQFF. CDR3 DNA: TGTGCCTGGAGTGTCGGAATGGGGGGAAGGACGAATGAGCAGTTCTTC.

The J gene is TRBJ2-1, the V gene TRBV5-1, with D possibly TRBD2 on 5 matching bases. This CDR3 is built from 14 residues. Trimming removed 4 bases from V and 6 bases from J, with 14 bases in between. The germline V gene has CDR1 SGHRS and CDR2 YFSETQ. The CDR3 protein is CASSPRSGFNEQFF. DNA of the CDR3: TGCGCCAGCAGCCCTCGCTCGGGATTCAATGAGCAGTTCTTC.

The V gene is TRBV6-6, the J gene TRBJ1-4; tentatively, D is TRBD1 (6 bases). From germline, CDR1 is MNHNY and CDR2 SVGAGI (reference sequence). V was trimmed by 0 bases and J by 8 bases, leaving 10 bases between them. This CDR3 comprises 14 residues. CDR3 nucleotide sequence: TGTGCCAGCAGTTACTCGGGGGCGAGGGAAAAACTGTTTTTT. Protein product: CASSYSGAREKLFF.

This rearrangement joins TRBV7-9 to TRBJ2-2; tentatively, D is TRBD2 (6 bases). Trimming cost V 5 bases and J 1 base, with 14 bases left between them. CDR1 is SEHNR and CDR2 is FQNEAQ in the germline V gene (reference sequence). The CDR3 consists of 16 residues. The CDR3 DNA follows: TGTGCCAGCAGCGGATTCAATAGCGGGAACACCGGGGAGCTGTTTTTT. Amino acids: CASSGFNSGNTGELFF.

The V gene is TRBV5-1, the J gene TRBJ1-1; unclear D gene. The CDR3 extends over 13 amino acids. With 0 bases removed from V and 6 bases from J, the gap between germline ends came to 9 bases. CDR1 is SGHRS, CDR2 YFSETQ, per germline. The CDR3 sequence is CASSLGDFSEAFF. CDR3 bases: TGCGCCAGCAGCTTGGGGGATTTCTCTGAAGCTTTCTTT.

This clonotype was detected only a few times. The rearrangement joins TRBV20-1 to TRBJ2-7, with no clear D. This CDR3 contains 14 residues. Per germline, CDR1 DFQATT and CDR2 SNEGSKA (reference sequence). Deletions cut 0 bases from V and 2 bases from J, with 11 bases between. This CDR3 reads CSARDRLRTYEQYF. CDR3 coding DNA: TGCAGTGCTAGAGACAGGTTAAGAACCTACGAGCAGTACTTC.

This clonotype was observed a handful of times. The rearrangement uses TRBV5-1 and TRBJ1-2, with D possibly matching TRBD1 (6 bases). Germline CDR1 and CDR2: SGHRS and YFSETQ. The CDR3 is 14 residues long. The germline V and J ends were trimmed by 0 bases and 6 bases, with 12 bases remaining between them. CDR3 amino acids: CASSLGGGRDGYTF. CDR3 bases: TGCGCCAGCAGCTTGGGCGGGGGCCGGGATGGCTACACCTTC.

CDR3 residues: CASSEEDSPLHF. The CDR3 region has the DNA TGTGCCAGCAGTGAGGAGGATTCACCCCTCCACTTT. The genes are TRBV2 and TRBJ1-6; D unclear. Trimming took off 3 bases at V and 8 bases at J, with 5 bases between the two ends. The V gene's germline CDR1 is SNHLY and CDR2 FYNNEI. The CDR3 runs to 12 residues.

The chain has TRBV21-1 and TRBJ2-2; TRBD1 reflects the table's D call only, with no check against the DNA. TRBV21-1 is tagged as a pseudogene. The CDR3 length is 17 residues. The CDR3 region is CASWVRSGQGDTGELFF. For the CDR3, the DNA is TGTGCCAGCTGGGTTCGATCGGGACAGGGGGACACCGGGGAGCTGTTTTTT.

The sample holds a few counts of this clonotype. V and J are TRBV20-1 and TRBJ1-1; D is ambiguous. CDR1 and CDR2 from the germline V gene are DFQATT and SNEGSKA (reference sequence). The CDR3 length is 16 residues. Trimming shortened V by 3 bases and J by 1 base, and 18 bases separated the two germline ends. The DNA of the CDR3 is TGCAGTGCTAGGAGAATCGCGGTACCGGGGAACACTGAAGCTTTCTTT. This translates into CSARRIAVPGNTEAFF.

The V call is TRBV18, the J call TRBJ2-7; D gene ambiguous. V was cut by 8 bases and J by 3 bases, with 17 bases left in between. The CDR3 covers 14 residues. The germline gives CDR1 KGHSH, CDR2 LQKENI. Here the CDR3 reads CASAAPMKNYEQYF. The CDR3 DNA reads TGTGCCAGCGCGGCCCCGATGAAAAACTACGAGCAGTACTTC. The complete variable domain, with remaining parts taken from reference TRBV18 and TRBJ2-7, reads NAGVMQNPRHLVRRRGQEARLRCSPMKGHSHVYWYRQLPEEGLKFMVYLQKENIIDESGMPKERFSAEFPKEGPSILRIQQVVRGDSAAYFCASAAPMKNYEQYFGPGTRLTVT.

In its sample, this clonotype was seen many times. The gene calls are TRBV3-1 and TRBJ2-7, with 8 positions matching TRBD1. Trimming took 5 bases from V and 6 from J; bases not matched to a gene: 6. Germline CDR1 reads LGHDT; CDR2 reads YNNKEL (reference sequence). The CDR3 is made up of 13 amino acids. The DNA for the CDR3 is TGTGCCAGCAGCTTCGACGACAGGGGCGAGCAGTACTTC. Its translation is CASSFDDRGEQYF.

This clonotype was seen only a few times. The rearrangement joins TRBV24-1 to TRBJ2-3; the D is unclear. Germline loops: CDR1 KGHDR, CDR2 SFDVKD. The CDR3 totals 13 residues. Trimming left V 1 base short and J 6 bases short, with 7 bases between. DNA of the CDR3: TGTGCCACCAGTGATTTCAGGACCGATACGCAGTATTTT. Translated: CATSDFRTDTQYF.

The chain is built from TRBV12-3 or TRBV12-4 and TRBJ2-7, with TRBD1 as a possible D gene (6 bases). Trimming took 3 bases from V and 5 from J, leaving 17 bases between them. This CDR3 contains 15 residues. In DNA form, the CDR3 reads TGTGCCAGCAGTTTTCCTCTCTCGACAGGCCACGAGCAGTACTTC. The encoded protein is CASSFPLSTGHEQYF.

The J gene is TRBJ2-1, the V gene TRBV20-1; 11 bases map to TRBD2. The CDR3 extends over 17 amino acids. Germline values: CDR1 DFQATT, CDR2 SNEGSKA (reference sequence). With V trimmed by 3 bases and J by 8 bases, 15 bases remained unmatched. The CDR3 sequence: CSARAGLAGGPVDEQFF. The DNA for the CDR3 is TGCAGTGCTAGGGCGGGCTTAGCGGGGGGGCCGGTCGATGAGCAGTTCTTC.

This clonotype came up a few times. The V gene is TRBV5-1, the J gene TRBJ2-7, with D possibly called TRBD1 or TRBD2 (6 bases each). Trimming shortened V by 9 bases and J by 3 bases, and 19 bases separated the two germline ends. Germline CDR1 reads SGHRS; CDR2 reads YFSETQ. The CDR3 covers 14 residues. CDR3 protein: CATNQGEDSYEQYF. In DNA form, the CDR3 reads TGCGCCACCAACCAAGGGGAGGACAGCTACGAGCAGTACTTC.